The 27 T cell receptor beta chains reported below all come from one sample, sequenced in a study of T cells in Graves' hyperthyroidism and ophthalmopathy. TCR beta CDR3 regions were amplified from RNA. The HTBI set primed first-round TCR CDR3 RT-PCR. TCRdb passed the multiplex PCR reads through MiXCR, listing each CDR3 protein once. Of around 400,000 distinct CDR3 sequences detected, roughly 15% appear once; the ten largest clones hold under 25%. The sequencing sample was made of blood. The receptors come from an older woman with Graves' ophthalmopathy.

This clonotype occurred many times. The chain couples TRBV27 to TRBJ2-7, with D tentatively TRBD1 (6 bases). The CDR3 sequence is 13 residues long. Trimming removed 9 bases at V and 3 bases at J, with 15 bases between. Germline CDR1 MNHEY, CDR2 SMNVEV (reference sequence). In DNA form, the CDR3 reads TGTGCCAGAATGACAGGACCTCTCTACGAGCAGTACTTC. Protein: CARMTGPLYEQYF.

This clonotype was observed many times. The chain has TRBV2 and TRBJ2-5; D remains ambiguous. The ends were cut back, 7 bases at V and 0 bases at J, with 12 bases in the middle. Per germline, CDR1 SNHLY and CDR2 FYNNEI. The CDR3 spans 14 residues. CDR3 region: CASTPRQNQETQYF. As DNA, the CDR3 is TGTGCCAGCACCCCCCGACAAAACCAAGAGACCCAGTACTTC.

The chain is built from TRBV15 and TRBJ2-5; perhaps TRBD2 as D (5 bases). The length of the CDR3 is 13 residues. Germline loops: CDR1 LNHNV, CDR2 YYDKDF (reference sequence). V was trimmed by 0 bases and J by 4 bases, leaving 6 bases between them. The CDR3 protein is CATSREAGETQYF. The CDR3 coding sequence is TGTGCCACCAGCAGAGAGGCGGGAGAGACCCAGTACTTC. The whole variable domain, filled in from reference TRBV15 and TRBJ2-5, reads DAMVIQNPRYQVTQFGKPVTLSCSQTLNHNVMYWYQQKSSQAPKLLFHYYDKDFNNEADTPDNFQSRRPNTSFCFLDIRSPGLGDTAMYLCATSREAGETQYFGPGTRLLVL.

V gene TRBV12-3 or TRBV12-4 combines with J gene TRBJ1-6; 8 nucleotides align to TRBD1. The V and J ends lost 5 bases and 0 bases, in that order; junction bases with no gene match: 3. The length of the CDR3 is 16 residues. CDR3 protein: CASSRQGFSYNSPLHF. CDR3 DNA: TGTGCCAGCAGTCGACAGGGGTTCTCCTATAATTCACCCCTCCACTTT.

This clonotype was seen ten or more times. This rearrangement joins TRBV28 to TRBJ1-1; D is unresolved. The V gene's germline CDR1 is MDHEN and CDR2 SYDVKM. This CDR3 is built from 13 residues. Deletions cut 1 base from V and 1 base from J, with 4 bases between. The CDR3 DNA reads TGTGCCAGCAGTTTATACAAGAACACTGAAGCTTTCTTT. Translating gives CASSLYKNTEAFF.

In this sample, this clonotype turned up a few times. J is TRBJ2-1 and V is TRBV6-2 or TRBV6-3; TRBD1 matches 9 bases. The CDR3 is 15 amino acids. Unmatched junction bases numbered 10, after V lost 5 bases and J lost 8 bases. Germline V lookup: CDR1 MNHEY, CDR2 SVGEGT. The CDR3 DNA reads TGTGCCAGCAGTCCCGGGACAGGGAGTGTGGATGAGCAGTTCTTC. Protein product: CASSPGTGSVDEQFF.

This clonotype showed up just a few times. The chain carries TRBV19 and TRBJ2-6, with D possibly called TRBD1 or TRBD2 (5 bases each). This CDR3 has 16 amino acids. Germline CDR1 is LNHDA and CDR2 is SQIVND (reference sequence). Trimming removed 7 bases at V and 2 bases at J, with 15 bases between. The CDR3 coding sequence is TGTGCCAGTACCCGGGGACGTCTCCCTGGGGCCAACGTCCTGACTTTC. Translating gives CASTRGRLPGANVLTF.

About this clonotype: A much larger clone is a single base away; this may be a read error. V usage is TRBV12-3 or TRBV12-4 and J usage is TRBJ2-3; the D gene is possibly TRBD2 (5 bases). The CDR3 has 13 residues. With 7 bases removed from V and 5 bases from J, the gap between germline ends came to 13 bases. The CDR3 nucleotides read TGTGCCAGCACCGGACTGTACATAGATACGCAGTATTTT. It is translated as CASTGLYIDTQYF.

V and J are TRBV5-1 and TRBJ2-4; 7 bases agree with TRBD1. V shed 4 bases and J 5 bases; nucleotides not matched to a gene: 6. This CDR3 is 14 amino acids long. Germline V gene sequence: CDR1 SGHRS, CDR2 YFSETQ. CDR3 DNA sequence: TGCGCCAGCAGCCTACGGACAGGAGAAAACATTCAGTACTTC. As protein: CASSLRTGENIQYF.

This clonotype was found many times. CDR3 sequence: CASRESVSETQYF. CDR3 in DNA: TGTGCCAGCAGGGAGAGCGTTAGTGAGACCCAGTACTTC. The V gene is TRBV12-3 or TRBV12-4, the J gene TRBJ2-5; D is uncertain. The CDR3 totals 13 residues. V gave up 6 bases and J gave up 5 bases, with 13 bases separating them.

With regard to this clonotype: Possible read error: a much larger clone is one base away. In this CDR3 the conserved last residue, phenylalanine or tryptophan, is missing, so a read error is likely. This chain connects TRBV6-1 to TRBJ1-1, with a tentative D call TRBD1 (5 bases). In germline, CDR1 is MNHNS, CDR2 SASEGT. The CDR3 runs 13 residues. V lost 5 bases to trimming and J lost 3 bases, with 10 bases between them. CDR3 coding DNA: TGTGCCAGCAGTAGCGCGGGACACACTGAAGCTTTCCTT. Protein sequence: CASSSAGHTEAFL.

This clonotype was seen a few times. The chain joins TRBV20-1 to TRBJ2-1; D uncertain. The CDR3 runs 13 residues. Trimming took off 0 bases at V and 12 bases at J, with 15 bases between the two ends. Per the germline V gene, CDR1 is DFQATT and CDR2 is SNEGSKA (reference sequence). In DNA form, the CDR3 reads TGCAGTGCTAGAGATCGGTTGTGGGTGTGGCAGTTCTTC. Protein: CSARDRLWVWQFF.

This clonotype has a count of ten or more. The rearrangement joins TRBV7-3 to TRBJ2-3; no definite D call. The germline V gene has CDR1 SGHTA and CDR2 FQGTGA. The CDR3 is 13 residues long. V lost 5 bases and J lost 0, with 6 bases in between. This CDR3 is CASSMDSTDTQYF. The CDR3 coding sequence is TGTGCCAGCAGCATGGACAGCACAGATACGCAGTATTTT.

This clonotype was seen many times. V is TRBV28 and J is TRBJ1-5; weak D call: TRBD1 (6 bases). Per the germline V gene, CDR1 is MDHEN and CDR2 is SYDVKM. The V end was cut by 6 bases, the J end by 6 bases, with 18 bases between. This CDR3 is 15 amino acids long. The CDR3 sequence: CASSPKAGVIQPQHF. CDR3 DNA: TGTGCCAGCAGCCCCAAAGCAGGGGTCATTCAGCCCCAGCATTTT.

This clonotype was counted ten times or more. The chain combines TRBV30 with TRBJ1-3; unclear D gene. This CDR3 is 15 amino acids long. The V gene's germline CDR1 is GTSNPN and CDR2 SVGIG (reference sequence). V was trimmed by 0 bases and J by 0 bases, leaving 9 bases between them. CDR3 in DNA: TGTGCCTGGAGTGTGGGTACGGTCTCTGGAAACACCATATATTTT. Its translation: CAWSVGTVSGNTIYF.

This clonotype has only a few counts. V and J are TRBV6-2 or TRBV6-3 and TRBJ1-1, with TRBD1 identical over 9 bases. Germline loops: CDR1 MNHEY, CDR2 SVGEGT. The length of the CDR3 is 16 residues. J was trimmed by 1 base and V by 5 bases; bases with no gene match: 8. The CDR3 nucleotides are TGTGCCAGCAGTGGGGGGACAGGGTCAACGAACACTGAAGCTTTCTTT. This translates into CASSGGTGSTNTEAFF.

To note about this clonotype: One junction end does not reproduce the germline sequence, and a read error may be involved. This chain joins TRBV7-7 and TRBJ2-1, with D tentatively TRBD1 or TRBD2 (5 bases each). This CDR3 comprises 14 residues. Germline lookup yields CDR1 SSHAT and CDR2 FNYEAQ (reference sequence). The DNA for the CDR3 is TGTGCTAGCAGCATGGGACGGCTTAACGATGAGCAGTTCTTC. Its protein is CASSMGRLNDEQFF.

The chain has TRBV3-1 and TRBJ2-7, with no clear D. Per the germline V gene, CDR1 is LGHDT and CDR2 is YNNKEL (reference sequence). The CDR3 contains 15 residues. Trimming took 1 base from V and 0 from J, leaving 10 bases between them. The CDR3 loop is CASSQVGRSSYEQYF. DNA of the CDR3: TGTGCCAGCAGCCAAGTCGGCCGAAGCTCCTACGAGCAGTACTTC.

This chain uses TRBV5-1 with TRBJ2-5, with D unresolved. The CDR3 sequence is 14 residues long. The V and J ends lost 0 bases and 0 bases respectively, with 6 bases between them. Germline V gene data show CDR1 as SGHRS and CDR2 as YFSETQ. DNA of the CDR3: TGCGCCAGCAGCTTGGACTGGAACCAAGAGACCCAGTACTTC. Translation: CASSLDWNQETQYF.

This clonotype has only a few counts. A much bigger clone sits one base away, suggesting this may be a read error. The gene calls are TRBV7-3 and TRBJ2-2; 8 nucleotides line up with TRBD2. This CDR3 region has 14 residues. The germline V gene encodes CDR1 SGHTA and CDR2 FQGTGA. V gave up 4 bases and J gave up 4 bases; unmatched junction bases: 2. CDR3 loop: CASSSGTSTGELFF. The CDR3, as DNA: TGTGCCAGCAGCTCCGGGACTAGCACCGGGGAGCTGTTTTTT.

This clonotype was found many times. The rearrangement joins TRBV3-1 to TRBJ1-5, with unresolved D. The CDR3 consists of 13 residues. CDR1 is LGHDT, CDR2 YNNKEL, per germline (reference sequence). V shed 1 base and J shed 9 bases, with 10 bases lying between them. In DNA, the CDR3 is TGTGCCAGCAGCCAAGGCTCCTCTGGGCCCCAGCATTTT. It encodes CASSQGSSGPQHF.

This clonotype was recorded at least ten times. The chain couples TRBV7-9 to TRBJ2-1, with 7 bases lining up with TRBD2. V was clipped by 7 bases and J by 2 bases; unmatched bases: 5. CDR1 and CDR2 (germline): SEHNR, FQNEAQ (reference sequence). The CDR3 has 14 amino acids. The CDR3 DNA sequence: TGTGCCAGCAATTCAGCGGGACCCTACAATGAGCAGTTCTTC. It codes for CASNSAGPYNEQFF.

This clonotype came up many times. V is TRBV3-1 and J is TRBJ2-2; 9 bases align to TRBD1. The CDR3 covers 15 residues. With V trimmed by 5 bases and J by 4 bases, 5 bases remained unmatched. CDR1 LGHDT and CDR2 YNNKEL come from the germline V gene (reference sequence). The CDR3 is CASSYGTGSTGELFF. The CDR3 DNA follows: TGTGCCAGCAGCTACGGGACAGGGTCCACCGGGGAGCTGTTTTTT.

This clonotype has just a few counts. The chain uses TRBV2 and TRBJ1-1; 11 positions agree with TRBD1. There are 14 residues in the CDR3. With V trimmed by 8 bases and J by 5 bases, 7 bases remained unmatched. Looked up from germline, CDR1 is SNHLY and CDR2 is FYNNEI. CDR3 coding DNA: TGTGCCAGCTGCAGGACAGGGGGCGGAACTGAAGCTTTCTTT. Residues: CASCRTGGGTEAFF. Combining the CDR3 with reference TRBV2 and TRBJ1-1 gives the whole variable domain EPEVTQTPSHQVTQMGQEVILRCVPISNHLYFYWYRQILGQKVEFLVSFYNNEISEKSEIFDDQFSVERPDGSNFTLKIRSTKLEDSAMYFCASCRTGGGTEAFFGQGTRLTVV.

This clonotype was recorded a few times. The chain is built from TRBV5-1 and TRBJ2-1; 7 bases are a match to TRBD1. V shed 4 bases and J 8 bases; nucleotides not matched to a gene: 18. Germline CDR1 reads SGHRS; CDR2 reads YFSETQ. This CDR3 contains 17 residues. As DNA, the CDR3 is TGCGCCAGCAGCCCTGGGAAGGGGGCATGGGAAGCCCATGAGCAGTTCTTC. Encoded protein: CASSPGKGAWEAHEQFF.

This clonotype was seen at least ten times. The rearrangement uses TRBV5-1 and TRBJ2-1; D is uncertain. This CDR3 is built from 14 residues. CDR1 is SGHRS and CDR2 is YFSETQ in the germline V gene. Trimming stripped 6 bases from V and 0 bases from J, with 10 bases between. The CDR3 spells CASTFSGSYNEQFF. In DNA form, the CDR3 reads TGCGCCAGCACGTTTTCCGGCTCCTACAATGAGCAGTTCTTC. The variable domain in full, completed from reference TRBV5-1 and TRBJ2-1, reads KAGVTQTPRYLIKTRGQQVTLSCSPISGHRSVSWYQQTPGQGLQFLFEYFSETQRNKGNFPGRFSGRQFSNSRSEMNVSTLELGDSALYLCASTFSGSYNEQFFGPGTRLTVL.

This clonotype occurred many times. DNA of the CDR3: TGCGCCAGCAGCCCACCCGGGACGGACCACAATGAGCAGTTCTTC. It specifies CASSPPGTDHNEQFF. The V gene is TRBV5-1, the J gene TRBJ2-1; D might be TRBD1 or TRBD2, each matching 5 bases. The germline V gene has CDR1 SGHRS and CDR2 YFSETQ. This CDR3 has 15 amino acids. V was cut by 4 bases and J by 5 bases, with 16 bases left in between.